The clone carrying this TCR beta chain was counted only a few times. What it binds is not known. These data are taken from a study of glioma-infiltrating T cells. Study-wide points: CDR3 overlap between tissue and blood was very small. Non-neoplastic patients had below-expected tissue-blood divergence, while all gliomas exceeded expectation.

The J segment lost 2 bases and the V segment lost 5 bases, leaving 4 bases of the junction unmatched. The CDR3 totals 14 residues. TCR alpha and beta CDR3 regions were amplified from RNA using iRepertoire nested multiplex PCR. For one-step reverse transcription and amplification, roughly 85-450 ng of tissue mRNA or PBMC total RNA was used. One entry per CDR3 protein results from TCRdb running MiXCR on the multiplex PCR reads. The sample includes about 130,000 distinct CDR3 sequences, about 22% seen only once; the top ten take under 35%. The chain links TRBV12-3 or TRBV12-4 to TRBJ2-5; 8 bases align to TRBD1. Source material: glioma tissue, nonneoplastic brain tissue, or PBMCs (not recorded which). The TCR was taken from a human donor with low-grade glioma or glioblastoma, undergoing nonglioma brain surgery, or in good health (not recorded which). This CDR3 is CASSTRQGQETQYF. DNA of the CDR3: TGTGCCAGCAGTACCAGACAGGGGCAAGAGACCCAGTACTTC.